This T cell receptor (beta chain) appears in the sequencing data of a study of blood T cell repertoires in COVID-19. The data were produced by immunoSEQ multiplex PCR, yet TCRdb's version contains in-frame clones alone and is incomplete. The table records almost 200,000 clones, about 82% of them present only once. Germline CDR1 MNHEY, CDR2 SMNVEV (reference sequence). J lost 7 bases, V lost 2 bases, and 3 bases had no gene match. This CDR3 is 15 amino acids long. The chain links TRBV27 to TRBJ2-1; 12 nucleotides match TRBD2. The specimen was peripheral blood. The sequence derives from a man in his 60s with COVID-19, enrolled during active disease. The CDR3 nucleotides are TGTGCCAGCAGTTTACTAGCGGGAGGGCCGAATGAGCAGTTCTTC. This codes for CASSLLAGGPNEQFF.